This TCR beta chain was identified in a study of blood T cell repertoires in COVID-19. Across the whole study: The United States, Italy and Spain were the sources of the acute and convalescent COVID-19 samples.

Germline V lookup: CDR1 PRHDT, CDR2 FYEKMQ (reference sequence). The junction had 6 bases not matched to a gene; V was cut back by 5 bases and J by 1 base. This CDR3 spans 15 amino acids. The data were produced by immunoSEQ multiplex PCR, yet TCRdb's version contains in-frame clones alone and is incomplete. The sample lists some 150,000 clones, 70% to 90% occurring once. Sequencing was performed on peripheral blood. The TCR comes from a man aged 60 to 69 who had recovered from COVID-19. This rearrangement joins TRBV13 to TRBJ2-3, with 7 bases fitting TRBD1. The CDR3 region has the DNA TGTGCCAGCAGCCTAACAACAGGGGGCACAGATACGCAGTATTTT. This codes for CASSLTTGGTDTQYF.